This TCR beta chain is from a study of blood T cell repertoires in COVID-19 (dated by TCRdb to 2020 to 2021). Regarding the research as a whole: Collaborator samples came from the United States, Italy and Spain and covered acute and convalescent phases of COVID-19. The prospective study material was composed of cDNA or gDNA derived from T cells, B-cell-depleted T cells, or PBMCs. Deeply sampled blood TCRbeta repertoires from subjects exposed to, actively infected with, or recovered from COVID-19 were included in the dataset. The repertoires were made available in a free public database intended to serve as a resource for research on the immune response to SARS-CoV-2. Samples came from the ongoing ImmuneRACE study (first 160 participants) plus 1,254 subjects from 6 global collaborators. Sample metadata almost always included a de-identified subject ID, COVID-19 status, age in years and sex. Where HLA class I and class II types were available, the types were taken from metadata supplied by the sample provider, not from assay-based typing.

Another Seattle source contributed samples from volunteer blood donors who had recovered from COVID-19. Collaborating institutions collected whole blood in K2EDTA tubes following their own protocols. For TCRbeta analysis, collaborators shipped samples in one of three forms: frozen whole blood, isolated PBMCs, or DNA extracted from either of those sample types. Worth noting for this clone: Its recognized antigen is unknown. Per-base qualities were not stored, and no clone one base away is much larger. Other DNA sequences in the same sample also yield this CDR3.

CDR1 and CDR2 were assigned from the germline V gene as SGHRS and YFSETQ. The trim is 0 bases for V and 7 bases for J, with a gap of 10 bases between the germline ends. The CDR3 starts with the cysteine, ends with the phenylalanine, and has 14 residues. This entry keeps only the CDR3 DNA: 42 bases, framed from base 1. Here is what the overall study found, with its caveats: How much clinical and demographic metadata was included differed by source and by participant, and the metadata was provided uncurated.

The immunoSEQ Assay, a bias-controlled multiplex PCR, was used to amplify TCRbeta CDR3 regions from genomic DNA. The paper's processing steps were these. Within the assay, amplification of reference gene primers was used to estimate how many nucleated cells each sample contained. To quantify the absolute abundance of each unique TCRbeta CDR3 rearrangement, sequence reads were collapsed and filtered. For each sample, productive Simpson clonality was calculated as the square root of Simpson's diversity index over productive rearrangements. This is the immuneACCESS table as TCRdb keeps it, with only in-frame sequences that have V and J called. A part of the clones is gone; compared with another copy, unresolved V genes explain less than half, and the rest is unexplained. V and J calls and clone size follow that table, whereas D and trimming were derived from the DNA. The sample table contains more than 250,000 clones; only one count was recorded for 83% of them. Over 4.5% of the sample is held by the ten biggest clonotypes.

Rearrangement joined TRBV5-1 to TRBJ1-4; no D gene is confidently identified. The source material was peripheral blood. This TCR came from a man between 60 and 75 years old who had recovered from COVID-19. The DNA is as follows: TGCGCCAGCAGCTTGGGAGGAGGCGGTGAAAAACTGTTTTTT. Its protein reads: CASSLGGGGEKLFF.